This T cell receptor (beta chain) comes out of a study of T cell responses to AZD1222 COVID-19 vaccine. For this clone: No antigen is known for it.

Germline CDR1 is MGHRA and CDR2 is YSYEKL. The CDR3 loop spans 16 amino acids. Trimming took 3 bases from V and 5 from J; bases not matched to a gene: 9. Broader study findings: Without day 14 samples, only post-peak T cell repertoires were studied. It should be noted that donors were predominantly white British and more often female, and clonal diversity was possibly underestimated.

The data were produced by immunoSEQ multiplex PCR, yet TCRdb's version contains in-frame clones alone and is incomplete. The sample has about 150,000 clones, roughly nine tenths seen once; the top ten hold 5.5% to 6%. The sample was peripheral blood, taken on day 0 of MenACWY control vaccination. V is TRBV4-1 and J is TRBJ2-3; 9 positions agree with TRBD2. The source is an adult in good health. Here the CDR3 reads CASSHGGRALVDTQYF. DNA for the CDR3: TGCGCCAGCAGCCACGGCGGGAGGGCCTTGGTAGATACGCAGTATTTT.